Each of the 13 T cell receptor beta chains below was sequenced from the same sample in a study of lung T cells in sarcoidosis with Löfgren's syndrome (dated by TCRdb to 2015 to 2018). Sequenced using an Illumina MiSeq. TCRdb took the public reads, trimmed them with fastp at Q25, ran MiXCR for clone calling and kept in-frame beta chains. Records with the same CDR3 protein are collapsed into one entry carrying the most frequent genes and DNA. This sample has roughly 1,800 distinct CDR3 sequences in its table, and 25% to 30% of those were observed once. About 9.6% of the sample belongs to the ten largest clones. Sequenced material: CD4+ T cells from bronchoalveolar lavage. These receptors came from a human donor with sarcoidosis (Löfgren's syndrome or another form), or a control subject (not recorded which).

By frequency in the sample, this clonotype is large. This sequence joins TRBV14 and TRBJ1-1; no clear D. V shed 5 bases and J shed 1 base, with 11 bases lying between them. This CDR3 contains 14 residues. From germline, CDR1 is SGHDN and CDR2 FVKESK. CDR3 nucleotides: TGTGCCAGCAGCAAGATAGGAGCGAACACTGAAGCTTTCTTT. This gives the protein CASSKIGANTEAFF.

CDR3 DNA: TGTGCCAGCAGCTCTACCGGAGCCAATAAGACCCAGCATTTT. Protein product: CASSSTGANKTQHF. V usage is TRBV7-9 and J usage is TRBJ1-5, with D uncertain. Germline loops: CDR1 SEHNR, CDR2 FQNEAQ (reference sequence). V dropped 4 bases and J dropped 11 bases, with 18 bases sitting between them. This CDR3 is built from 14 residues.

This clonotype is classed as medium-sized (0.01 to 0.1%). For the CDR3, the DNA is TGTGCCAGCAACATTGGGGGAAATCAGCCCCAGCATTTT. This gives the protein CASNIGGNQPQHF. The chain couples TRBV7-2 to TRBJ1-5, with D possibly TRBD1 on 5 matching bases. The CDR3 spans 13 residues. Germline lookup yields CDR1 SGHTA and CDR2 FQGNSA. V was pared by 7 bases and J by 4 bases, with 11 bases between.

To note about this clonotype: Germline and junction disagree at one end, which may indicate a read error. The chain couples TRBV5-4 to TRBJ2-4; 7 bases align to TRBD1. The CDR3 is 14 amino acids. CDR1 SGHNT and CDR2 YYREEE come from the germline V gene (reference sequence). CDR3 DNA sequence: TGTGCCAGCAGCTGGGACAGAAACCCCAACATTCAGCACTTC. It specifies CASSWDRNPNIQHF.

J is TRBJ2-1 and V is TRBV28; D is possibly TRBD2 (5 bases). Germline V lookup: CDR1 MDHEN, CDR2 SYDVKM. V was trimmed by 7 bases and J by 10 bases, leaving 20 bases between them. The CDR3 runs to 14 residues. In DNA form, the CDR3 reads TGTGCCAGCACCTTAGCGAGAGAGTCATTGGAGCAGTTCTTC. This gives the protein CASTLARESLEQFF.

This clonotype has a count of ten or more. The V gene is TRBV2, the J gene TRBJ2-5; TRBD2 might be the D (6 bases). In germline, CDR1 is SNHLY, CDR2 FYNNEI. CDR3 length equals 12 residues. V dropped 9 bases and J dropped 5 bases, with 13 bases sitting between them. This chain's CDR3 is CARLMGGETQYF. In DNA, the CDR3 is TGTGCCAGATTAATGGGGGGTGAGACCCAGTACTTC.

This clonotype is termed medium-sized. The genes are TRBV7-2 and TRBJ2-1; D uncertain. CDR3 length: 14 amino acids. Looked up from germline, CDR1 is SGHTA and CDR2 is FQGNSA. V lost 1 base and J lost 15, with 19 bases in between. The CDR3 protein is CASSLEVSGGARFF. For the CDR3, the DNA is TGTGCCAGCAGCTTAGAAGTCTCGGGCGGAGCCCGGTTCTTC.

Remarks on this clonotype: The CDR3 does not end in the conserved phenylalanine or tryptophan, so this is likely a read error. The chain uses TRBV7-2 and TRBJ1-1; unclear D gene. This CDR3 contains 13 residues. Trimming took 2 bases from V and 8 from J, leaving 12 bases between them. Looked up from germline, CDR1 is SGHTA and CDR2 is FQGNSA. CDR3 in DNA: TGTGCCAGCAGCTTAATGGACGCAGGAGAAGCTTTCGTT. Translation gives CASSLMDAGEAFV.

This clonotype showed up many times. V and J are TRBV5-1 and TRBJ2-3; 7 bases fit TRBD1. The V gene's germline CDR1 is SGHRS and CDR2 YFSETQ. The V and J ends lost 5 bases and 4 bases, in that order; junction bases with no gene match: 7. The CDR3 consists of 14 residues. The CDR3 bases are TGCGCCAGCAGAACAAGTACAGGGGCAGATACGCAGTATTTT. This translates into CASRTSTGADTQYF.

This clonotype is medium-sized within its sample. The CDR3 sequence is CASSLAGGYQETQYF. As DNA, the CDR3 is TGTGCCAGCTCACTCGCCGGCGGGTACCAAGAGACCCAGTACTTC. The genes are TRBV18 and TRBJ2-5; TRBD2 might be the D (5 bases). This CDR3 is 15 amino acids long. V lost 4 bases and J 0 bases, leaving 12 bases between the germline ends. Germline CDR1 KGHSH, CDR2 LQKENI.

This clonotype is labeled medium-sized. DNA for the CDR3: TGCAGTGCTAGCGTGATGCTGCGGGATACGCAGTATTTT. As protein: CSASVMLRDTQYF. This chain joins TRBV20-1 and TRBJ2-3; no clear D gene. Trimming took 3 bases from V and 6 from J, leaving 13 bases between them. Germline assignment: CDR1 DFQATT and CDR2 SNEGSKA (reference sequence). The CDR3 consists of 13 residues.

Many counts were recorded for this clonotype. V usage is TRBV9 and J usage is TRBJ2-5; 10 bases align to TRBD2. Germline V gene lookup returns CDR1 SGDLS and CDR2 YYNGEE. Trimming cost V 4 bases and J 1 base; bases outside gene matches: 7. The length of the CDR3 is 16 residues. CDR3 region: CASSSFGLAAQETQYF. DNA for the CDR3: TGTGCCAGCAGCTCCTTTGGACTAGCGGCCCAAGAGACCCAGTACTTC.

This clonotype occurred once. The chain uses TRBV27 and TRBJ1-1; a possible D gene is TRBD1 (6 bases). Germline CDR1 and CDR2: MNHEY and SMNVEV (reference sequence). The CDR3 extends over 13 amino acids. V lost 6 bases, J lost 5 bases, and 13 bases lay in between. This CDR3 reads CASRVGAPTEAFF. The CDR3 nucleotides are TGTGCCAGCAGAGTGGGGGCGCCTACTGAAGCTTTCTTT.